The 18 T cell receptor beta chains below come from one sample, sequenced in a study of T cell repertoires in cytomegalovirus infection. Each CDR3 protein is one row after TCRdb ran MiXCR on the reads. The sample has around 740,000 distinct CDR3 sequences, under 40% seen once. The sample taken for sequencing was PBMCs. The source is a human donor in good health (CMV status not recorded). Some clones in this sample may be carry-over from other donors' samples.

This clonotype was seen repeatedly, ten times or more. The chain carries TRBV28 and TRBJ1-4, with D perhaps TRBD1 (5 bases). This CDR3 has 16 residues. The germline V gene has CDR1 MDHEN and CDR2 SYDVKM. The V gene lost 3 bases and the J gene lost 5 bases, with 16 bases spanning the gap. The CDR3 is CASSFLDIGANEKLFF. For the CDR3, the DNA is TGTGCCAGCAGTTTCCTGGACATAGGGGCCAATGAAAAACTGTTTTTT.

This clonotype was observed many times. The rearrangement joins TRBV7-2 to TRBJ1-1; no firm D call. Trimming removed 2 bases from V and 6 bases from J, with 10 bases in between. This CDR3 is 13 amino acids long. Per the germline V gene, CDR1 is SGHTA and CDR2 is FQGNSA. This CDR3 is CASSLIGGSEAFF. The CDR3 DNA reads as TGTGCCAGCAGCTTAATTGGAGGCTCTGAAGCTTTCTTT.

As for this clonotype: A much larger clone lies a single base off, so this may be a read error. The V call is TRBV7-2, the J call TRBJ2-7; D uncertain. Germline V gene lookup returns CDR1 SGHTA and CDR2 FQGNSA. The CDR3 totals 17 residues. Trimming cost V 4 bases and J 0 bases, with 19 bases left between them. CDR3 sequence reads: CASSSPRKGPNSYEQYF. The CDR3 DNA reads as TGTGCCAGCAGCTCACCGCGGAAAGGGCCGAACTCCTACGAGCAGTACTTC.

Regarding this clonotype: One end of the junction is discordant with germline, which a read error may explain. The chain couples TRBV27 to TRBJ2-1; D gene ambiguous. Germline V lookup: CDR1 MNHEY, CDR2 SMNVEV (reference sequence). The CDR3 extends over 16 amino acids. The CDR3 protein is CASRLSRIPSYNEQFF. In DNA, the CDR3 is TGTGCCAGCCGTTTATCGAGAATCCCCTCCTACAATGAGCAGTTCTTC.

In this sample, this clonotype turned up a few times. V gene TRBV28 combines with J gene TRBJ1-1; D is undetermined. The CDR3 totals 15 residues. The V gene's germline CDR1 is MDHEN and CDR2 SYDVKM. Deletions cut 1 base from V and 1 base from J, with 10 bases between. In nucleotides, the CDR3 is TGTGCCAGCAGTTTATTAATCTCAGGGAACACTGAAGCTTTCTTT. Translation: CASSLLISGNTEAFF.

The chain employs TRBV7-9 and TRBJ1-4; D is ambiguous. This CDR3 has 13 amino acids. Trimming took off 3 bases at V and 4 bases at J, with 6 bases between the two ends. Germline V gene sequence: CDR1 SEHNR, CDR2 FQNEAQ (reference sequence). CDR3 residues: CASSFQNNEKLFF. CDR3 sequence (DNA): TGTGCCAGCAGCTTCCAAAATAATGAAAAACTGTTTTTT.

This clonotype showed up just a few times. The chain links TRBV5-4 to TRBJ2-1; a possible D gene is TRBD1 (5 bases). V lost 6 bases to trimming and J lost 8 bases, with 15 bases between them. Germline loops: CDR1 SGHNT, CDR2 YYREEE (reference sequence). The CDR3 consists of 13 residues. For the CDR3, the DNA is TGTGCCAGCATCCCCCCCCAGGGTGATGAGCAGTTCTTC. This translates into CASIPPQGDEQFF.

In its sample, this clonotype was seen a few times. J is TRBJ1-3 and V is TRBV18; D might be TRBD1 (5 bases). Trimming left V 2 bases short and J 5 bases short, with 13 bases between. The CDR3 is 15 amino acids. Germline V gene sequence: CDR1 KGHSH, CDR2 LQKENI. The chain's CDR3 is CASSPSRDGRNTIYF. CDR3 sequence (DNA): TGTGCCAGCTCACCAAGCAGGGACGGCAGAAACACCATATATTTT.

This clonotype has only a few counts. A much larger clone sits a single nucleotide away, making a read error possible. In DNA, the CDR3 is TGTGCCACCAGCTCGAGGAGGGGGAACACTGAAGCTTTCTTT. Amino acid sequence: CATSSRRGNTEAFF. The genes are TRBV7-2 and TRBJ1-1, with D perhaps TRBD1 (5 bases). This CDR3 region has 14 residues. Germline V gives CDR1 SGHTA, CDR2 FQGNSA.

The genes are TRBV12-3 or TRBV12-4 and TRBJ2-7; the D is unclear. This CDR3 has 16 residues. V dropped 2 bases and J dropped 6 bases, with 20 bases sitting between them. The CDR3 region is CASSLQTHGPSGEQYF. The CDR3 nucleotides are TGTGCCAGCAGTTTACAGACGCACGGCCCCTCCGGCGAGCAGTACTTC.

This clonotype was observed a few times. The V gene is TRBV7-2, the J gene TRBJ2-1; tentatively, D is TRBD1 (5 bases). Germline values: CDR1 SGHTA, CDR2 FQGNSA. The length of the CDR3 is 16 residues. V was cut by 2 bases and J by 8 bases, with 19 bases left in between. The CDR3 DNA is TGTGCCAGCAGCTTAAACCAAGCACTCCTGGGGCATGAGCAGTTCTTC. Protein sequence: CASSLNQALLGHEQFF.

A word on this clonotype: A read error may produce the germline difference seen at one junction end. The CDR3 protein is CASSSLGNRTDAFF. CDR3 bases: TGTGCCAGCAGCTCCCTGGGAAATAGGACTGATGCTTTCTTT. The rearrangement links TRBV7-6 to TRBJ1-1; D gene unclear. The germline V gene encodes CDR1 SGHVS and CDR2 FNYEAQ. The CDR3 sequence is 14 residues long.

This clonotype was seen a few times. The V call is TRBV6-1, the J call TRBJ2-7, with 10 bases fitting TRBD1. Germline V gene data show CDR1 as MNHNS and CDR2 as SASEGT. The junction had 8 bases not matched to a gene; V was cut back by 6 bases and J by 3 bases. This CDR3 is built from 15 residues. This CDR3 is CASRIIRTGGYEQYF. The CDR3 nucleotides are TGTGCCAGCAGAATAATCAGGACAGGGGGCTACGAGCAGTACTTC.

The rearrangement uses TRBV5-4 and TRBJ2-2; TRBD2 is a possible D gene (6 bases). Germline V gene data show CDR1 as SGHNT and CDR2 as YYREEE (reference sequence). The CDR3 covers 15 residues. Trimming removed 2 bases at V and 6 bases at J, with 14 bases between. CDR3 bases: TGTGCCAGCAGCTTCCTCGGGAGCGGTTCCGGGGAGCTGTTTTTT. This encodes CASSFLGSGSGELFF.

At least ten counts were recorded for this clonotype. The J gene is TRBJ2-1, the V gene TRBV6-1, with 11 positions matching TRBD2. Trimming removed 8 bases from V and 9 bases from J; junction bases left unmatched: 6. Germline V gene data show CDR1 as MNHNS and CDR2 as SASEGT. The CDR3 has 13 residues. This CDR3 reads CASLSGGAGEQFF. In DNA, the CDR3 is TGTGCCAGCCTTAGCGGGGGGGCCGGTGAGCAGTTCTTC.

The chain has TRBV28 and TRBJ1-2, with 10 bases lining up with TRBD1. The junction had 7 bases not matched to a gene; V was cut back by 5 bases and J by 4 bases. From germline, CDR1 is MDHEN and CDR2 SYDVKM. The CDR3 covers 15 residues. CDR3 sequence (DNA): TGTGCCAGCAGTGTTACGGGACAGGGGCTCTATGGCTACACCTTC. It codes for CASSVTGQGLYGYTF.

This clonotype was detected only a few times. The chain uses TRBV7-2 and TRBJ2-5; no reliable D call. Germline assignment: CDR1 SGHTA and CDR2 FQGNSA. Trimming cost V 3 bases and J 6 bases, with 14 bases left between them. This CDR3 is 14 amino acids long. The CDR3 reads CASSLQRLEKTQYF. DNA of the CDR3: TGTGCCAGCAGCTTGCAGCGCCTGGAAAAGACCCAGTACTTC.

Remarks on this clonotype: Since the CDR3 does not end with the conserved phenylalanine or tryptophan, this likely comes from a read error. The CDR3 spells CASTQGYEQYL. The CDR3 DNA follows: TGTGCCAGCACCCAGGGCTACGAGCAGTACTTA. V usage is TRBV7-9 and J usage is TRBJ2-7; a possible D gene is TRBD1 (5 bases). The V end lost 7 bases, the J end lost 3 bases, and 7 bases lay between the germline ends. Germline CDR1 reads SEHNR; CDR2 reads FQNEAQ (reference sequence). The CDR3 is 11 amino acids.